The T cell receptor (beta chain) under discussion was sequenced for a study of identical twins. TCRdb independently ran MiXCR on the 5' RACE reads; one entry per CDR3 protein. Among roughly 770,000 distinct CDR3 sequences, roughly 18% were seen once, and the ten largest hold over 10%. Points on this clonotype: What it binds is unknown.

Study results and caveats: Invariant T cells like MAIT and iNKT could partly confound the zero-insertion analyses.

The CDR3 loop spans 17 amino acids. In germline, CDR1 is MNHEY, CDR2 SVGAGI. V lost 0 bases, J lost 3 bases, and 6 bases stayed unmatched. These same records also appear under a second study, on T cells expressing NK-cell markers. That study reports: Six donors carried dominant NKG2C+ clonotypes that made up roughly 1.0-7.0% of their CD8+ T cells.

Sequencing used PBMCs. This chain uses TRBV6-5 with TRBJ2-7; 12 nucleotides line up with TRBD2. This receptor was identified in a woman under 30 in good health. This chain's CDR3 is CASSYSHMTSGSYEQYF. Written as DNA, the CDR3 is TGTGCCAGCAGTTACTCACATATGACTAGCGGGAGCTACGAGCAGTACTTC.